This TCR beta chain was captured by sequencing in a study of cytomegalovirus exposure and HLA in healthy donors. As regards this clone: Its specificity is not known.

V lost 8 bases, J lost 5 bases, and 12 bases lay in between. This CDR3 has 12 amino acids. Per germline, CDR1 MNHEY and CDR2 SVGAGI. The PCR employed 60 Vbeta primers together with 13 Jbeta primers. As handled by the study authors: Roughly 11 million of the 80 million or so unique TCR beta chains counted in a later analysis were shared. Clones were sequenced by immunoSEQ multiplex PCR, and TCRdb holds only the in-frame ones, with some missing. V and J calls and clone size are copied from that table; D and trimming were computed from the DNA. The data hold about 130,000 clones, with approximately 72% observed a single time. General study findings and limits: In a later analysis, around 18,000 TCR beta sequences were associated with HLA alleles at 0.05 false discovery rate.

The gene calls are TRBV6-5 and TRBJ1-1; D gene ambiguous. The sequenced material came from PBMCs. This receptor was obtained from a human donor in good health. The CDR3 spells CASRPGPTEAFF. DNA for the CDR3: TGTGCCAGCCGCCCTGGGCCTACTGAAGCTTTCTTT.